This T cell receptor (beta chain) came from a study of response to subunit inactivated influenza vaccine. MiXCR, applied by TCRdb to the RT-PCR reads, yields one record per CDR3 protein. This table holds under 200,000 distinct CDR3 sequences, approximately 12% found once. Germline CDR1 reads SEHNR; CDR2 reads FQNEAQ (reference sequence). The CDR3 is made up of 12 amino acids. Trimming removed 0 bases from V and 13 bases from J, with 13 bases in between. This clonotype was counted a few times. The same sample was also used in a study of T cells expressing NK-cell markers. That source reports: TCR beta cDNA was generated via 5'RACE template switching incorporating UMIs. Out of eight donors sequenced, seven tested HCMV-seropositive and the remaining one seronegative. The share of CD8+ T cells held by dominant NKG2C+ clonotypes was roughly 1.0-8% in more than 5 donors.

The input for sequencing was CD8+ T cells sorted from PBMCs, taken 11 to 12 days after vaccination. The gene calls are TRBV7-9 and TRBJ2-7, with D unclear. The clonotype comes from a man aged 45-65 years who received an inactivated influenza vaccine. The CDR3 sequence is CASSLALTEFYF. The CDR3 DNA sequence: TGTGCCAGCAGCTTAGCGCTAACGGAATTTTACTTC. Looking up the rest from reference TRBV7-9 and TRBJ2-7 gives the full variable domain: DTGVSQNPRHKITKRGQNVTFRCDPISEHNRLYWYRQTLGQGPEFLTYFQNEAQLEKSRLLSDRFSAERPKGSFSTLEIQRTEQGDSAMYLCASSLALTEFYFGPGTRLTVT.